The sequence of this TCR beta chain was determined in a study of beta chain features in type 1 diabetes. General study points: People with Type 1 diabetes carried modestly yet significantly shorter TCRB CDR3s in all four CD4+ subsets.

The whole isolated RNA underwent reverse transcription, so sequencing captured expressed TCRB transcripts. Produced via immunoSEQ multiplex PCR; TCRdb's table is partial and in-frame only. The data hold some 350,000 clones, with 13% observed a single time. Trimming took off 5 bases at V and 7 bases at J, with 8 bases between the two ends. Germline CDR1 is SGHTA and CDR2 is FQGNSA. The CDR3 has 11 residues. In regard to this clone: Its target is not known.

The source of this sequence is a young woman with type 1 diabetes. The sample comprised naive CD4+ T cells from blood. This rearrangement joins TRBV7-2 to TRBJ2-5; D is perhaps TRBD2 (5 bases). The CDR3 loop reads CASSLEGTQYF. The CDR3 DNA reads TGTGCCAGCAGCCTTGAGGGGACCCAGTACTTC. The full variable domain, completed using reference TRBV7-2 and TRBJ2-5, is GAGVSQSPSNKVTEKGKDVELRCDPISGHTALYWYRQSLGQGLEFLIYFQGNSAPDKSGLPSDRFSAERTGGSVSTLTIQRTQQEDSAVYLCASSLEGTQYFGPGTRLLVL.